This TCR beta chain was sequenced during a study of vaccination and CD4 T cells after COVID-19. The Oncomine TCR Beta short-read assay was applied to DNA of cultured CD4+ T cells. MiXCR, run by TCRdb on the PCR reads, gives a single entry per CDR3 protein. Of 20,000 to 25,000 distinct CDR3 sequences listed, less than 50% are singletons. The treatment is: approximately 9-day PBMC culture with coronavirus spike peptide pools or control peptides (ViraFEST assay). As for this clonotype: Its matching antigen is unknown.

This TCR was recovered from a human donor who had recovered from COVID-19. The sample taken for sequencing was CD4+ T cells from blood, cultured in vitro.

The CDR3: CASKGGRTQYF. The CDR3 coding sequence is TGTGCCAGCAAAGGAGGAAGGACCCAGTACTTC. This chain connects TRBV28 to TRBJ2-5; a possible D gene is TRBD2 (5 bases). There are 11 residues in the CDR3. Deletions cut 7 bases from V and 7 bases from J, with 10 bases between. In germline, CDR1 is MDHEN, CDR2 SYDVKM.